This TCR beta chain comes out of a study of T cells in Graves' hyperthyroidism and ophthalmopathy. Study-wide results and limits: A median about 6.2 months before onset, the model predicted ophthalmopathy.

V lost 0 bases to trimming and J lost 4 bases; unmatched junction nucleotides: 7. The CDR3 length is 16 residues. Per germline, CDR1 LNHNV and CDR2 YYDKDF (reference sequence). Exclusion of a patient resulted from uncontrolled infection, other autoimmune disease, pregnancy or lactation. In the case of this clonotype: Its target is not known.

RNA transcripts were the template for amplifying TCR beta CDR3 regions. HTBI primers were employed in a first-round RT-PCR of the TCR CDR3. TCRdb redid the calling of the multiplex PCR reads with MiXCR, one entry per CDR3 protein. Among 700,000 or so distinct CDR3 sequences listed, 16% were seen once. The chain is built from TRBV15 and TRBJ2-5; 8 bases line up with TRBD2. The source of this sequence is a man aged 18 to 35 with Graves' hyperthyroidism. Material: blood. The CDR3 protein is CATSRDPGAGAETQYF. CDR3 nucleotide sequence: TGTGCCACCAGCAGAGATCCGGGAGCGGGAGCAGAGACCCAGTACTTC.